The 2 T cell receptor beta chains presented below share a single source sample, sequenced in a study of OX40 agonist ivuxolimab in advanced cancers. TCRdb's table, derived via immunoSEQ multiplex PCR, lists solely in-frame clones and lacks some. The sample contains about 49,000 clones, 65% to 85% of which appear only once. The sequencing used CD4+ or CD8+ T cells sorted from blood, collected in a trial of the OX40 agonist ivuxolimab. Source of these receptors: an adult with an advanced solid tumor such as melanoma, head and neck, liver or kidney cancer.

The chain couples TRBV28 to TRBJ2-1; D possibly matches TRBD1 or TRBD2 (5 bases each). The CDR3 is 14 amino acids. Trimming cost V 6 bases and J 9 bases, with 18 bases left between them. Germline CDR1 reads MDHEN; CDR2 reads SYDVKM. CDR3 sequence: CASRGVLWPSEQFF. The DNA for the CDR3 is TGTGCCAGCAGGGGGGTATTGTGGCCGAGTGAGCAGTTCTTC.

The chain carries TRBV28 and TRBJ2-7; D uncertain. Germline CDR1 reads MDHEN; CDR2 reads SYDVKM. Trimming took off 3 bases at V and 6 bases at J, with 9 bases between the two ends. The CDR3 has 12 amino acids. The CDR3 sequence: CASSFGSGEQYF. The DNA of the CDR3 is TGTGCCAGCAGTTTTGGTTCCGGCGAGCAGTACTTC. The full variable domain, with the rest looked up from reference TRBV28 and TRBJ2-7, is DVKVTQSSRYLVKRTGEKVFLECVQDMDHENMFWYRQDPGLGLRLIYFSYDVKMKEKGDIPEGYSVSREKKERFSLILESASTNQTSMYLCASSFGSGEQYFGPGTRLTVT.